This TCR beta chain was identified during a study of blood T cells in healthy people across ages. To note about this clonotype: The antigen is unknown.

The germline V gene encodes CDR1 SQVTM and CDR2 ANQGSEA. Trimming removed 4 bases from V and 0 bases from J; junction bases left unmatched: 9. There are 16 residues in the CDR3. The use of a sample-barcoded 5' primer and a J-beta primer mix characterized a second PCR of 7 to 11 cycles. Every cDNA was tagged by a template-switch adaptor with 12 random nucleotides. TCRdb reprocessed the 5' RACE reads via MiXCR and lists one record per CDR3 protein. The table shows about 680,000 distinct CDR3 sequences, with approximately 49% occurring only once. Study observations and caveats: Whereas aged donors had fewer naive CD4+ cells, long-lived donors had more of them and higher diversity. Diversity of TCR beta per million T cells declined in a roughly linear way with age.

The TCR was taken from a woman aged 55-75 years in good health. The chain recombines TRBV29-1 with TRBJ2-5, with TRBD1 matching 9 bases. The sequenced material came from blood. The DNA for the CDR3 is TGCAGCGTTGGGGGACAGGGAGTGGGGTACCAAGAGACCCAGTACTTC. This sequence encodes CSVGGQGVGYQETQYF.